A selection of T cell receptor beta chains follows, all from one sample in a study of OX40 agonist ivuxolimab in advanced cancers. Repertoires were generated with immunoSEQ multiplex PCR, while TCRdb's copy carries only in-frame clones and drops some. The data show around 69,000 clones, roughly 87% seen once. The specimen was CD4+ or CD8+ T cells sorted from blood, collected in a trial of the OX40 agonist ivuxolimab. These TCRs come from an adult with an advanced solid tumor such as melanoma, head and neck, liver or kidney cancer. CDR3s include the opening cysteine and the closing phenylalanine or tryptophan. D genes are given only for firm matches. Not all rows give a size; the values are once, few, many and, for expanded clones, a class.

-,TRBJ2-7,TRBV18,-,TGTGCCAGCACCCGTCAACAGGACACCTACGAGCAGTACTTC,CASTRQQDTYEQYF
TRBD1,TRBJ2-1,TRBV27,-,TGTGCCAGCAGTTTTCGGGACAGCCACTACAATGAGCAGTTCTTC,CASSFRDSHYNEQFF
TRBD2,TRBJ2-1,TRBV30,once,TGTGCCTGGAGCCATTCATCTTTCGGGAGGTCCTACAATGAGCAGTTCTTC,CAWSHSSFGRSYNEQFF
-,TRBJ2-1,TRBV5-4,few,TGTGCCAGCAGCTTCATACAGGGACAAAGGATTCATGAGCAGTTCTTC,CASSFIQGQRIHEQFF
TRBD2,TRBJ2-7,TRBV7-9,once,TGTGCCAGCAGCGTCTGGCTCCGGGAGGAGGCCTACGAGCAGTACTTC,CASSVWLREEAYEQYF
-,TRBJ1-3,TRBV18,once,TGTGCCAGCTCACCAGGGGCTGGAAACACCATATATTTT,CASSPGAGNTIYF
-,TRBJ1-2,TRBV19,-,TGTGCCAGTAGTTCACCCCCGGACACCTATGGCTACACCTTC,CASSSPPDTYGYTF
TRBD1,TRBJ1-6,TRBV11-3,-,TGTGCCAGCAGCTCGGGGATTGGGACAGGGGATTACTCACCCCTCCACTTT,CASSSGIGTGDYSPLHF
TRBD1,TRBJ1-5,TRBV27,-,TGTGCCAGCAGTCCCGGGACAGGGAATCAGCCCCAGCATTTT,CASSPGTGNQPQHF
-,TRBJ1-2,TRBV7-9,-,TGTGCCAGCTTGTTCGGCGGGGAGTGGACAACCCATGGCTACACCTTC,CASLFGGEWTTHGYTF
-,TRBJ2-5,TRBV5-5,-,TGTGCCAGCAATCCTACTACCTTAACCGGGGAGACCCAGTACTTC,CASNPTTLTGETQYF
-,TRBJ1-5,TRBV19,-,TGTGCCAGTAGTATAGTTAGGGGGGGAAATAGCAATCAGCCCCAGCATTTT,CASSIVRGGNSNQPQHF
-,TRBJ2-1,TRBV14,-,TGTGCCAGCAGCCTCGAAGACCCAACGGGTCATCGCATCTACAATGAGCAGTTCTTC,CASSLEDPTGHRIYNEQFF
-,TRBJ1-3,TRBV7-9,-,TGTGCCAGCAGCCCTTGGACCACTCAGATCGGAAACACCATATATTTT,CASSPWTTQIGNTIYF
-,TRBJ2-1,TRBV11-3,-,TGTGCCAGCAGCCCTCAAAGTCCTCACAGGGTAGGGGTATACAATGAGCAGTTCTTC,CASSPQSPHRVGVYNEQFF
TRBD2,TRBJ2-7,TRBV7-2,-,TGTGCCAGCAGCTCCCGACTAGCGTCCTACGAGCAGTACTTC,CASSSRLASYEQYF
-,TRBJ1-5,TRBV27,-,TGTGCCAGCAGACTCAGGGTCGGTCAGCCCCAGCATTTT,CASRLRVGQPQHF
-,TRBJ2-1,TRBV27,-,TGTGCCAGCAGCGCGATTACAGGATTTAATGAGCAGTTCTTC,CASSAITGFNEQFF
TRBD1,TRBJ2-7,TRBV7-2,-,TGTGCCAGCAGCTTAGTTGAGGGGGCGCTTGAGCAGTACTTC,CASSLVEGALEQYF
-,TRBJ2-2,TRBV15,-,TGTGCCACCAGCAGAGCCAGGGGAGGGGGCGGTACCGGGGAGCTGTTTTTT,CATSRARGGGGTGELFF
-,TRBJ1-2,TRBV2,-,TGTGCCAGCAGCCCACGGCGTGGTAGTGGTGGATATATTGGCTACACCTTC,CASSPRRGSGGYIGYTF
-,TRBJ1-1,TRBV10-3,-,TGTGCCATCAGTGTTGCAGGATACGAACCCATGAACACTGAAGCTTTCTTT,CAISVAGYEPMNTEAFF
TRBD2,TRBJ2-7,TRBV5-4,-,TGTGCCAGCAGCTCAGGGACTAGCGGGGGGTTACGGCAGTACTTC,CASSSGTSGGLRQYF
-,TRBJ1-1,TRBV9,-,TGTGCCAGCAGCCGACAGGCAGACACTGAAGCTTTCTTT,CASSRQADTEAFF
-,TRBJ2-5,TRBV5-8,-,TGTGCCAGCAGCTTTAACAGGGACCAAGAGACCCAGTACTTC,CASSFNRDQETQYF
-,TRBJ1-1,TRBV6-6,-,TGTGCCAGCAGTTTCACAGGGTTTCGGACTGAAGCTTTCTTT,CASSFTGFRTEAFF
-,TRBJ2-1,TRBV15,-,TGTGCCACCAGCAGAGATTTGAATGAGCAGTTCTTC,CATSRDLNEQFF
TRBD1,TRBJ2-7,TRBV6-6,-,TGTGCCAGCACCACCCCCGACAGGGGCGACAACGAGCAGTACTTC,CASTTPDRGDNEQYF
TRBD2,TRBJ2-3,TRBV2,-,TGTGCCAGCAGTGGGGCGGGGGGAAACACAGATACGCAGTATTTT,CASSGAGGNTDTQYF
-,TRBJ1-3,TRBV5-1,-,TGCGCCAGCAGCTTCGTACAAGGGGGAAATCTTTTCTCTGGAAACACCATATATTTT,CASSFVQGGNLFSGNTIYF
TRBD1,TRBJ2-7,TRBV9,-,TGTGCCAGCAGCGTAGGGGGACAGAGACACTCTAACTCCTACGAGCAGTACTTC,CASSVGGQRHSNSYEQYF
-,TRBJ2-1,TRBV19,-,TGTGCCAGTAGTATGAGGTTGGGGGACAATGAGCAGTTCTTC,CASSMRLGDNEQFF
-,TRBJ1-2,TRBV7-6,-,TGTGCCAGCAGCCCACAGGGTCGCACGGGCTACACCTTC,CASSPQGRTGYTF
-,TRBJ2-7,TRBV6-5,-,TGTGCCAGCACCCTGTACGACAGGAGCGAGCAGTACTTC,CASTLYDRSEQYF
TRBD2,TRBJ2-1,TRBV2,-,TGTGCCAGCAGGGGGCTAGCGGGGGTTAGGTACAATGAGCAGTTCTTC,CASRGLAGVRYNEQFF
-,TRBJ1-3,TRBV9,-,TGTGCCAGCAGCGCCCGGAGGTCTGGAAACACCATATATTTT,CASSARRSGNTIYF
-,TRBJ2-7,TRBV2,-,TGTGCCAGCATTCAAACCTTGTCCTTCTACGAGCAGTACTTC,CASIQTLSFYEQYF
-,TRBJ1-1,TRBV9,-,TGTGCCAGCAGCGTCGCGGGATTGACTGAAGCTTTCTTT,CASSVAGLTEAFF
TRBD1,TRBJ2-1,TRBV14,once,TGTGCCAGCAGCCAACCCTACAGGGGGAACAATGAGCAGTTCTTC,CASSQPYRGNNEQFF
TRBD1,TRBJ1-1,TRBV4-3,-,TGCGCCAGCAGCCTCAACAGGGGGCTGTCTGAAGCTTTCTTT,CASSLNRGLSEAFF
-,TRBJ1-5,TRBV18,few,TGTGCCACCCCCAGGGTAGGATCCGCGTTGGGTCAGCCCCAGCATTTT,CATPRVGSALGQPQHF
TRBD1,TRBJ1-2,TRBV5-1,once,TGCGCCAGCAGCCGCCCAGGACAGGGCGGGGTGTATGGCTACACCTTC,CASSRPGQGGVYGYTF
TRBD2,TRBJ2-1,TRBV7-9,few,TGTGCCAGCAGCTTACTAGCGGGATACAATGAGCAGTTCTTC,CASSLLAGYNEQFF
-,TRBJ1-5,TRBV11-2,-,TGTGCCAGCAGCCGTGGTAGCCTACGGCCCCAGCATTTT,CASSRGSLRPQHF
TRBD2,TRBJ2-5,TRBV30,-,TGTGCCTGGACGGGTAGCGGGGGGTTAAAGACCCAGTACTTC,CAWTGSGGLKTQYF
TRBD1,TRBJ1-2,TRBV10-3,-,TGTGCCATCAGCCTAGTCCCGGGACAGGGGATGGTGGGCTACACCTTC,CAISLVPGQGMVGYTF
-,TRBJ1-1,TRBV5-1,-,TGCGCCAGCAGCTTGGACACTGAAGCTTTCTTT,CASSLDTEAFF
TRBD2,TRBJ2-2,TRBV7-2,-,TGTGCCAGCAGCTTAGAGACTAGCGGTTACGGGGAGCTGTTTTTT,CASSLETSGYGELFF
-,TRBJ1-1,TRBV29-1,few,TGCAGCGCCACCGTAATTAACACTGAAGCTTTCTTT,CSATVINTEAFF
-,TRBJ2-7,TRBV14,-,TGTGCCAGCAGCCAGGTGCGGGGACTCTACGAGCAGTACTTC,CASSQVRGLYEQYF
TRBD1,TRBJ1-5,TRBV2,once,TGTGCCAGCACAAAACAGGGGGCGGGTCAGCCCCAGCATTTT,CASTKQGAGQPQHF
TRBD1,TRBJ1-5,TRBV19,-,TGTGCCAGTACCCCAAGAGGGGGCAGGGACAATCAGCCCCAGCATTTT,CASTPRGGRDNQPQHF
-,TRBJ1-1,TRBV7-9,-,TGTGCCAGCAGCCCTGACCATGAAGCTTTCTTT,CASSPDHEAFF
-,TRBJ1-1,TRBV7-2,-,TGTGCCAGCAGCCCTATCTCGGGAGGACTTAACACTGAAGCTTTCTTT,CASSPISGGLNTEAFF
-,TRBJ1-1,TRBV7-2,-,TGTGCCAGCAGCTTAGAGGCCCTAATAGGGGACGGTTGGGACACTGAAGCTTTCTTT,CASSLEALIGDGWDTEAFF
TRBD2,TRBJ2-7,TRBV6-5,-,TGTGCCAGCAGTTACCTGACTAGCGGGGGGCCCTACGAGCAGTACTTC,CASSYLTSGGPYEQYF
TRBD2,TRBJ2-5,TRBV14,few,TGTGCCAGCAGCCCGGGGGGGGTGACCCAGTACTTC,CASSPGGVTQYF
-,TRBJ2-7,TRBV28,once,TGTGCCAGCAGTTTCCAGTTCTTTCCCTACGAGCAGTACTTC,CASSFQFFPYEQYF